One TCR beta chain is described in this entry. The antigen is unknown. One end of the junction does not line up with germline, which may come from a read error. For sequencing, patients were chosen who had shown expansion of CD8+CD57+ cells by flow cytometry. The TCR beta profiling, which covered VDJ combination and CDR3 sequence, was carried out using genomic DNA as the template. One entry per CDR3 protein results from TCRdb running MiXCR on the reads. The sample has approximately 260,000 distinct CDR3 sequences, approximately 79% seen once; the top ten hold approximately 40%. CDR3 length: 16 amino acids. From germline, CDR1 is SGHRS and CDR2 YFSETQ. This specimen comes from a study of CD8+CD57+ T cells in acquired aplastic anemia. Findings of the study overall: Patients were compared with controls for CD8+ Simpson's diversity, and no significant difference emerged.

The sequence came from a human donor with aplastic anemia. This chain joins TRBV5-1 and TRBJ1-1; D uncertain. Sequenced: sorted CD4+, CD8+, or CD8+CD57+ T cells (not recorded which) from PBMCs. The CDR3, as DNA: TGTGCCAGCAGCTTACGTAGGGTTTTCATGAACACTGAAGCTTTCTTT. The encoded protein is CASSLRRVFMNTEAFF. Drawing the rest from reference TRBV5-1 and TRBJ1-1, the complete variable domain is KAGVTQTPRYLIKTRGQQVTLSCSPISGHRSVSWYQQTPGQGLQFLFEYFSETQRNKGNFPGRFSGRQFSNSRSEMNVSTLELGDSALYLCASSLRRVFMNTEAFFGQGTRLTVV.